A single sample is the source of the 25 T cell receptor beta chains below, sequenced in a study of T cell responses to AZD1222 COVID-19 vaccine. TCRdb's table, derived via immunoSEQ multiplex PCR, lists solely in-frame clones and lacks some. Counted here are about 180,000 clones, 88% occurring once; the ten biggest clones make up approximately 0.49%. This sample comprised peripheral blood, obtained on day 0 of AZD1222 vaccination. Receptors were obtained from an adult in good health.

This sequence joins TRBV7-9 and TRBJ2-7; D is ambiguous. The germline V and J ends were trimmed by 3 bases and 5 bases, with 8 bases remaining between them. In germline, CDR1 is SEHNR, CDR2 FQNEAQ (reference sequence). The CDR3 consists of 12 residues. The CDR3 reads CASSFGPNEQYF. In nucleotides, the CDR3 is TGTGCCAGCAGCTTTGGCCCCAACGAGCAGTACTTC.

This rearrangement joins TRBV5-1 to TRBJ2-2; no definite D call. CDR1 SGHRS and CDR2 YFSETQ come from the germline V gene. The V end lost 1 base, the J end lost 2 bases, and 9 bases lay between the germline ends. There are 15 residues in the CDR3. The CDR3 reads CASSLKDGNTGELFF. The CDR3 nucleotides read TGCGCCAGCAGCTTGAAGGACGGAAACACCGGGGAGCTGTTTTTT.

V is TRBV5-8 and J is TRBJ1-5; the D is unclear. Looked up from germline, CDR1 is SGHTS and CDR2 is YDEGEE. Trimming left V 3 bases short and J 0 bases short, with 7 bases between. CDR3 length: 14 residues. The CDR3 DNA reads as TGTGCCAGCAGCTCGTCGGGTAGCAATCAGCCCCAGCATTTT. The encoded protein is CASSSSGSNQPQHF.

CDR3 amino acids: CASSISTGEQPQHF. The CDR3 DNA follows: TGTGCCAGCAGCATTTCGACAGGAGAACAGCCCCAGCATTTT. J is TRBJ1-5 and V is TRBV21-1; the table's TRBD1 call for D was not verified on the DNA. TRBV21-1 counts as a pseudogene. The CDR3 is made up of 14 amino acids.

The J gene is TRBJ1-5, the V gene TRBV24-1; D is ambiguous. This CDR3 comprises 13 residues. Germline CDR1 reads KGHDR; CDR2 reads SFDVKD. Trimming left V 0 bases short and J 9 bases short, with 8 bases between. CDR3 protein: CATSDLRGAPQHF. In nucleotides, the CDR3 is TGTGCCACCAGTGATTTGCGTGGTGCGCCCCAGCATTTT.

This chain uses TRBV6-5 with TRBJ2-1, with a tentative D call TRBD2 (6 bases). This CDR3 spans 15 amino acids. CDR1 is MNHEY and CDR2 is SVGAGI in the germline V gene. V was shortened by 2 bases and J by 5 bases, with 13 bases between the two germline ends. CDR3 in DNA: TGTGCCAGCAGTTACGCGGGACTCAAGGACAATGAGCAGTTCTTC. Amino acids: CASSYAGLKDNEQFF.

V usage is TRBV6-6 and J usage is TRBJ2-7, with D perhaps TRBD1 or TRBD2 (5 bases each). Germline V gene sequence: CDR1 MNHNY, CDR2 SVGAGI (reference sequence). CDR3 length: 13 amino acids. Trimming stripped 5 bases from V and 6 bases from J, with 14 bases between. DNA for the CDR3: TGTGCCAGCAGTGGGACCCTGGATCGCGAGCAGTACTTC. Translating it yields CASSGTLDREQYF.

V is TRBV5-5 and J is TRBJ1-5; 7 bases line up with TRBD1. Germline values: CDR1 SGHKS, CDR2 YYEKEE (reference sequence). Unmatched junction bases numbered 4, after V lost 6 bases and J lost 4 bases. This CDR3 is built from 13 residues. The CDR3 sequence: CASNPGGNQPQHF. The CDR3 DNA is TGTGCCAGCAACCCAGGGGGGAATCAGCCCCAGCATTTT.

This chain joins TRBV29-1 and TRBJ2-5; TRBD1 might be the D (5 bases). V lost 4 bases and J 5 bases, leaving 11 bases between the germline ends. CDR3 length: 12 amino acids. Germline lookup yields CDR1 SQVTM and CDR2 ANQGSEA. The CDR3 DNA reads as TGCAGCGTTGTGGACATGATGGAGACCCAGTACTTC. Its translation is CSVVDMMETQYF.

The V call is TRBV5-4, the J call TRBJ2-2, with a possible D match to TRBD1 (6 bases). Germline CDR1 SGHNT, CDR2 YYREEE (reference sequence). Trimming removed 4 bases at V and 4 bases at J, with 17 bases between. CDR3 length: 16 amino acids. Here the CDR3 reads CASSRTGQAPTGELFF. CDR3 bases: TGTGCCAGCAGCAGGACGGGACAAGCGCCCACCGGGGAGCTGTTTTTT. The whole variable domain, filled in from reference TRBV5-4 and TRBJ2-2, reads ETGVTQSPTHLIKTRGQQVTLRCSSQSGHNTVSWYQQALGQGPQFIFQYYREEENGRGNFPPRFSGLQFPNYSSELNVNALELDDSALYLCASSRTGQAPTGELFFGEGSRLTVL.

V usage is TRBV18 and J usage is TRBJ2-1; the match to TRBD2 covers 8 bases. This CDR3 has 17 amino acids. Germline V lookup: CDR1 KGHSH, CDR2 LQKENI. Trimming cost V 2 bases and J 6 bases; bases outside gene matches: 12. In DNA, the CDR3 is TGTGCCAGCTCACCAGTAAATCCGGGACTAGTCGCCAATGAGCAGTTCTTC. This gives the protein CASSPVNPGLVANEQFF.

V and J are TRBV2 and TRBJ1-5, with 9 bases that match TRBD1. Germline values: CDR1 SNHLY, CDR2 FYNNEI. The CDR3 consists of 15 residues. J lost 7 bases, V lost 6 bases, and 10 bases had no gene match. For the CDR3, the DNA is TGTGCCAGCAGGGTCGGACAGGGGATCGGACAGCCCCAGCATTTT. Protein product: CASRVGQGIGQPQHF.

The J gene is TRBJ1-6, the V gene TRBV27, with D perhaps matching TRBD1 (5 bases). The length of the CDR3 is 16 residues. CDR1 is MNHEY and CDR2 is SMNVEV in the germline V gene (reference sequence). Trimming left V 1 base short and J 12 bases short, with 19 bases between. Written as DNA, the CDR3 is TGTGCCAGCAGTTTATATGGACAAGGCGAACGTGAACCCCTCCACTTT. Its protein product is CASSLYGQGEREPLHF.

The rearrangement joins TRBV11-2 to TRBJ1-6, with TRBD1 identical over 7 bases. The V and J ends lost 1 base and 6 bases, in that order; junction bases with no gene match: 6. Germline V lookup: CDR1 SGHAT, CDR2 FQNNGV. This CDR3 has 16 amino acids. This CDR3 is CASSLAPTGFNSPLHF. Written as DNA, the CDR3 is TGTGCCAGCAGCTTAGCCCCGACAGGGTTTAATTCACCCCTCCACTTT.

This chain links TRBV27 with TRBJ1-5; D call uncertain. V was trimmed by 5 bases and J by 1 base, leaving 21 bases between them. From germline, CDR1 is MNHEY and CDR2 SMNVEV (reference sequence). This CDR3 is built from 18 residues. The CDR3 reads CASSPINRQGLSNQPQHF. The CDR3 coding sequence is TGTGCCAGCAGTCCAATCAATCGACAAGGACTGAGCAATCAGCCCCAGCATTTT.

The rearrangement joins TRBV30 to TRBJ2-5, with D possibly TRBD1 on 6 matching bases. The CDR3 length is 13 residues. Germline V gives CDR1 GTSNPN, CDR2 SVGIG (reference sequence). V was shortened by 2 bases and J by 4 bases, with 11 bases between the two germline ends. The CDR3 here is CAWSLQGRETQYF. DNA of the CDR3: TGTGCCTGGAGTCTCCAGGGGAGAGAGACCCAGTACTTC.

V is TRBV5-1 and J is TRBJ1-1, with 7 bases matching TRBD1. CDR3 length equals 14 residues. After removal of 1 base from V and 4 bases from J, the junction contained 4 bases not matched to a gene. Germline V gene sequence: CDR1 SGHRS, CDR2 YFSETQ. The DNA for the CDR3 is TGCGCCAGCAGCTTGAGGGGGCGCAGCACTGAAGCTTTCTTT. Amino acid sequence: CASSLRGRSTEAFF. Variable domain in full (rest from reference TRBV5-1 and TRBJ1-1): KAGVTQTPRYLIKTRGQQVTLSCSPISGHRSVSWYQQTPGQGLQFLFEYFSETQRNKGNFPGRFSGRQFSNSRSEMNVSTLELGDSALYLCASSLRGRSTEAFFGQGTRLTVV.

V gene TRBV24-1 combines with J gene TRBJ1-4; D call uncertain. The CDR3 sequence is 13 residues long. CDR1 is KGHDR and CDR2 is SFDVKD in the germline V gene. V lost 9 bases to trimming and J lost 7 bases, with 14 bases between them. The CDR3 loop is CATAPGYGEKLFF. CDR3 sequence (DNA): TGTGCCACCGCTCCTGGTTACGGTGAAAAACTGTTTTTT.

The CDR3 DNA sequence: TGTGCCAGCAGTTACTCGAGAACGGTGGCGAACTATGGCTACACCTTC. Translated, it gives CASSYSRTVANYGYTF. This chain uses TRBV6-5 with TRBJ1-2; no reliable D call. V was shortened by 0 bases and J by 2 bases, with 13 bases between the two germline ends. The germline gives CDR1 MNHEY, CDR2 SVGAGI. The length of the CDR3 is 16 residues.

The chain uses TRBV29-1 and TRBJ1-2; tentative D call: TRBD1 (6 bases). V lost 3 bases and J lost 4, with 15 bases in between. Germline CDR1 reads SQVTM; CDR2 reads ANQGSEA. The CDR3 contains 14 residues. Here the CDR3 DNA reads TGCAGCGTTGAGCCTCCGGGGGCAGCCTATGGCTACACCTTC. It translates to CSVEPPGAAYGYTF. Complete variable domain (other parts from reference TRBV29-1 and TRBJ1-2): SAVISQKPSRDICQRGTSLTIQCQVDSQVTMMFWYRQQPGQSLTLIATANQGSEATYESGFVIDKFPISRPNLTFSTLTVSNMSPEDSSIYLCSVEPPGAAYGYTFGSGTRLTVV.

This clone has just a few counts. The rearrangement joins TRBV5-5 to TRBJ1-3; 7 positions match TRBD1. The CDR3 spans 16 residues. After removal of 3 bases from V and 3 bases from J, the junction contained 9 bases not matched to a gene. Germline-derived CDR1 and CDR2 are SGHKS and YYEKEE (reference sequence). The CDR3 is CASSSDRVIGGNTIYF. The DNA for the CDR3 is TGTGCCAGCAGCTCAGACAGGGTTATTGGTGGAAACACCATATATTTT.

CDR3: CASSELGSGVRNEQFF. CDR3 sequence (DNA): TGTGCCAGCAGTGAATTAGGATCAGGGGTGAGGAATGAGCAGTTCTTC. The rearrangement links TRBV25-1 to TRBJ2-1; D perhaps matches TRBD1 (6 bases). Trimming cost V 1 base and J 7 bases, with 17 bases left between them. Per the germline V gene, CDR1 is MGHDK and CDR2 is SYGVNS. The CDR3 loop spans 16 amino acids.

The chain joins TRBV30 to TRBJ1-1; perhaps TRBD1 as D (5 bases). There are 12 residues in the CDR3. CDR1 and CDR2 from the germline V gene are GTSNPN and SVGIG (reference sequence). The V end lost 8 bases, the J end lost 1 base, and 11 bases lay between the germline ends. CDR3 sequence reads: CAGDRKNTEAFF. For the CDR3, the DNA is TGTGCCGGAGACAGAAAGAACACTGAAGCTTTCTTT.

Only a few counts were recorded for this clone. V usage is TRBV2 and J usage is TRBJ1-5; 10 bases map to TRBD1. CDR3 length equals 17 residues. The germline V gene has CDR1 SNHLY and CDR2 FYNNEI. The ends lost 7 bases at V and 2 bases at J; junction bases unmatched: 11. The CDR3 sequence: CASKGFGGTGGNQPQHF. In nucleotides, the CDR3 is TGTGCCAGCAAAGGGTTCGGCGGGACAGGGGGCAATCAGCCCCAGCATTTT.

The chain recombines TRBV7-2 with TRBJ1-3; D uncertain. The V and J ends lost 1 base and 0 bases respectively, with 10 bases between them. The length of the CDR3 is 16 residues. Germline-derived CDR1 and CDR2 are SGHTA and FQGNSA. In DNA form, the CDR3 reads TGTGCCAGCAGCTTAGAGCGGCTGAACTCTGGAAACACCATATATTTT. This translates into CASSLERLNSGNTIYF.